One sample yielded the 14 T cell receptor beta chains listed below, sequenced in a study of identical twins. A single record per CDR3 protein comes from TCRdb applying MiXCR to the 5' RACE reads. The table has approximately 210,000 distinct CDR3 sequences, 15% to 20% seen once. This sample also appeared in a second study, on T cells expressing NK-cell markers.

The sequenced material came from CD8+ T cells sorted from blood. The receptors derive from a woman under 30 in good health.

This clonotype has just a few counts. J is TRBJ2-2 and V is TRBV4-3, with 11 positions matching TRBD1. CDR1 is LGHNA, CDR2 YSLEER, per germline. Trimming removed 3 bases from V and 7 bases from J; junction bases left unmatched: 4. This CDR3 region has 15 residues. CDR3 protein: CASSQGQGVFGELFF. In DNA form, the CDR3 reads TGCGCCAGCAGCCAGGGACAGGGGGTTTTCGGGGAGCTGTTTTTT.

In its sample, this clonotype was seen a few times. The CDR3 nucleotides read TGCGCCAGCAGATCGGACGTGGATACCGGGGAGCTGTTTTTT. The encoded protein is CASRSDVDTGELFF. V is TRBV5-1 and J is TRBJ2-2, with D unclear. Looked up from germline, CDR1 is SGHRS and CDR2 is YFSETQ. V lost 5 bases, J lost 5 bases, and 13 bases lay in between. This CDR3 region has 14 residues.

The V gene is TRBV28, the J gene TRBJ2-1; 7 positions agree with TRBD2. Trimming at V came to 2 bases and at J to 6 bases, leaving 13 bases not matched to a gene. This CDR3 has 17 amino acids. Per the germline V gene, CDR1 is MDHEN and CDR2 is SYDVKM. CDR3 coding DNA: TGTGCCAGCAGTTTACGGGGTGCGGGAGAATTAGGCAATGAGCAGTTCTTC. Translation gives CASSLRGAGELGNEQFF. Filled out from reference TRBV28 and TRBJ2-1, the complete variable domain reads DVKVTQSSRYLVKRTGEKVFLECVQDMDHENMFWYRQDPGLGLRLIYFSYDVKMKEKGDIPEGYSVSREKKERFSLILESASTNQTSMYLCASSLRGAGELGNEQFFGPGTRLTVL.

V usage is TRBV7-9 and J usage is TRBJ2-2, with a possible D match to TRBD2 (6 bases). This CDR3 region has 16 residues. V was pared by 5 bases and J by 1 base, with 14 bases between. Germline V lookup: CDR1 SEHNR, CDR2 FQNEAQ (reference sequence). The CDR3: CASSPRDRMNTGELFF. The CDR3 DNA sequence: TGTGCCAGCAGCCCGCGGGACCGAATGAACACCGGGGAGCTGTTTTTT.

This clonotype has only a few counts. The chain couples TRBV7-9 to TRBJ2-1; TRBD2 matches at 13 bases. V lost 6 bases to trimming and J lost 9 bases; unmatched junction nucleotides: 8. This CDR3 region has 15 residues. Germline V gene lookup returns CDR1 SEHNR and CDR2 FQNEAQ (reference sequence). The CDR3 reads CASRARTSGSTEQFF. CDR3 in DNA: TGTGCCAGCAGGGCACGGACTAGCGGGAGTACTGAGCAGTTCTTC.

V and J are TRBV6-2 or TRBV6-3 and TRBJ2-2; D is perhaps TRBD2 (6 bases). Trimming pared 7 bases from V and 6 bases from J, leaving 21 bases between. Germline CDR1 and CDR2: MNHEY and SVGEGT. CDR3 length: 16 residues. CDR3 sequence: CASTFPYTGAPGELFF. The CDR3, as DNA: TGTGCCAGCACCTTCCCCTATACGGGAGCCCCCGGGGAGCTGTTTTTT.

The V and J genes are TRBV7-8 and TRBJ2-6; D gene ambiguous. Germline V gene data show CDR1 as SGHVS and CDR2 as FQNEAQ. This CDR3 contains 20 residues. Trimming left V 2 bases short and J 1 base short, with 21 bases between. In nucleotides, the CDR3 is TGTGCCAGCAGCTTATTTAGGACCACCCAAGGAGTGTCTGGGGCCAACGTCCTGACTTTC. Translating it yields CASSLFRTTQGVSGANVLTF.

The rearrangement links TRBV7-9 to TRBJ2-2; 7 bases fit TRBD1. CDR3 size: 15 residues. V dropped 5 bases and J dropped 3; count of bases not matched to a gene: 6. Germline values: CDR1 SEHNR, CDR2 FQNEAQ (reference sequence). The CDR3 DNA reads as TGTGCCAGCAGCCCGGACAGGAGCTACACCGGGGAGCTGTTTTTT. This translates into CASSPDRSYTGELFF.

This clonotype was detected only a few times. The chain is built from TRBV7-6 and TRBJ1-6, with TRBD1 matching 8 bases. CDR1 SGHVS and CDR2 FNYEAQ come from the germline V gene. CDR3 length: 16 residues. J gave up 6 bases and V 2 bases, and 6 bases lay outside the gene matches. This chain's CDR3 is CASSLSGQVINSPLHF. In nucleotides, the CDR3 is TGTGCCAGCAGCTTATCGGGACAGGTGATTAATTCACCCCTCCACTTT.

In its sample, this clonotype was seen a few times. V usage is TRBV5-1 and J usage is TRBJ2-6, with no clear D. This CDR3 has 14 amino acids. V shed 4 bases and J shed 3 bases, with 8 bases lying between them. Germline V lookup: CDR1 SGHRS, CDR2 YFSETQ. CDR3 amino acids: CASSIQDGANVLTF. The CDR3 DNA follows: TGCGCCAGCAGCATCCAAGATGGGGCCAACGTCCTGACTTTC.

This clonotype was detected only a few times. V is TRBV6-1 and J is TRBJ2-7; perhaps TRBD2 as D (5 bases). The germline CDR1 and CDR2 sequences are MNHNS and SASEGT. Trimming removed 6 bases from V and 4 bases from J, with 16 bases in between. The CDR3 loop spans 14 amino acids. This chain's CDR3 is CASRGARSVYEQYF. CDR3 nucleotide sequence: TGTGCCAGCAGGGGAGCCCGTTCGGTTTACGAGCAGTACTTC.

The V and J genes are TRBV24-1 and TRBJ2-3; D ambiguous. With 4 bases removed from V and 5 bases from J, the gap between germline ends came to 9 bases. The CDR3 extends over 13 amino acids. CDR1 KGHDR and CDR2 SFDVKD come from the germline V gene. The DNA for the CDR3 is TGTGCCACCAGTGACCCCTATAAAGATACGCAGTATTTT. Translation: CATSDPYKDTQYF.

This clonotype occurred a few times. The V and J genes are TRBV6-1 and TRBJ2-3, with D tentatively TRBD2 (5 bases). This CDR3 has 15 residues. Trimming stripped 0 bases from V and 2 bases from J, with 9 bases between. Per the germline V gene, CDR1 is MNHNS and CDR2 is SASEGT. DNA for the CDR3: TGTGCCAGCAGTGAAGCGGGAGCCTCCACAGATACGCAGTATTTT. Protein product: CASSEAGASTDTQYF.

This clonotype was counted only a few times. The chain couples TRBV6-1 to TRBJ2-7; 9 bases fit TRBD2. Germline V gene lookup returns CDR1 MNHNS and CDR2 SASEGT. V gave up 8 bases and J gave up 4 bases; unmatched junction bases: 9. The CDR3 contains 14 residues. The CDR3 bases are TGTGCCAGCGGGGTTAGCGGGAGCGGGTACGAGCAGTACTTC. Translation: CASGVSGSGYEQYF.